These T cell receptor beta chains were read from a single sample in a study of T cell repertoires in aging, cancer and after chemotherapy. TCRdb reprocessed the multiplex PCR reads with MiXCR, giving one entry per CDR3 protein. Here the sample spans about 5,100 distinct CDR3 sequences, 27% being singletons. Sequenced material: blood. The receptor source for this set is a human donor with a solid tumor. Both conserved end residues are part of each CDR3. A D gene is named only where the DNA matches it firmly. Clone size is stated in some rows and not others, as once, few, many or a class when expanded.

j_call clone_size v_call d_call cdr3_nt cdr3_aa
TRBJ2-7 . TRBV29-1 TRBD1 TGCAGCGTAAGCCCGGGACAGGCATTCACCCGCTACGAGCAGTACTTC CSVSPGQAFTRYEQYF
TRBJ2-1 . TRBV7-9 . TGTGCCAGCAGCTTAGGAAACAATGAGCAGTTCTTC CASSLGNNEQFF
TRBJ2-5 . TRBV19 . TGTGCCAGTAGTAGAACAGGGACGGAGACCCAGTACTTC CASSRTGTETQYF
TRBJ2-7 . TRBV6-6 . TGTGCCAGCAGTTACCAGCGGAGCTCCTACGAGCAGTACTTC CASSYQRSSYEQYF
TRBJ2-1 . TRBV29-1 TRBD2 TGCAGCGCCACTCGGACTAGCGGGAGTAATGAGCAGTTCTTC CSATRTSGSNEQFF
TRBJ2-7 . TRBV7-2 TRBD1 TGTGCCAGCACCGGGACAGGGATGGTCGAGCAGTACTTC CASTGTGMVEQYF
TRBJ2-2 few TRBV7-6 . TGTGCCAGCAACCAAGGGATCAACACCGGGGAGCTGTTTTTT CASNQGINTGELFF
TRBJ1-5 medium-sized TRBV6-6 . TGTGCCAGCAGTTACCTTTCCGGGGATCAGCCCCAGCATTTT CASSYLSGDQPQHF
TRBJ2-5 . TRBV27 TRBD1 TGTGCCACCAGCCGGGGACAGGGATCGGCAGAGACCCAGTACTTC CATSRGQGSAETQYF
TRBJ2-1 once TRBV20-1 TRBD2 TGCAGTGCTACCCCGGGACTAGCAGGAGGGTGGGATGAGCAGTTCTTC CSATPGLAGGWDEQFF
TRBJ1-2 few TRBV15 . TGTGCCACCAGCAGAGGCCTGATGAACTATGGCTACACCTTC CATSRGLMNYGYTF
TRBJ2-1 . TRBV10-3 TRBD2 TGTGCCATCAGTGATTCGGGGGGGGCCGGTGAGCAGTTCTTC CAISDSGGAGEQFF
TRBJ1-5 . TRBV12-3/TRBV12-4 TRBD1 TGTGCCAGCAGTCTATCCGGGACAGGGGCTTGGATCCAGCCCCGGCATTTT CASSLSGTGAWIQPRHF
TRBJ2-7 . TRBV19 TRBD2 TGTGCCAGCACGGGGGGGACTAGCGGAGCCTACGAGCAGTACTTC CASTGGTSGAYEQYF
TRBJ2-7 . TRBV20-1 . TGCAGTGCTAGACCAGGGGGGGGCTCCTACGAGCAGTACTTC CSARPGGGSYEQYF
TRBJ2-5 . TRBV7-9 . TGTGCCAGCAGATCGGGACTCCAAGAGACCCAGTACTTC CASRSGLQETQYF
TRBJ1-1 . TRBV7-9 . TGTGCCAGCAGCTCGGGTATAGGAGCTTTCTTT CASSSGIGAFF
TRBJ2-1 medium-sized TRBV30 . TGTGCCTGGAGCGCCAATGTCGGCAATGAGCAGTTCTTC CAWSANVGNEQFF
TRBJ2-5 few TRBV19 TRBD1 TGTGCCAGTAGTAACCTAGGACAGGGTAAAGAGACCCAGTACTTC CASSNLGQGKETQYF
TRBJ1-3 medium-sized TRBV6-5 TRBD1 TGTGCCTCTGCAGGGGGCACTGGAAACACCATATATTTT CASAGGTGNTIYF
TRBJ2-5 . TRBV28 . TGTGCCAGCAGTTTAGGGGGGGCGGGGGAGACCCAGTACTTC CASSLGGAGETQYF
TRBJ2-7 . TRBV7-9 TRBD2 TGTGCCAGCAGCTTAGCGGGTAGCGGGTGGGACGAGCAGTACTTC CASSLAGSGWDEQYF
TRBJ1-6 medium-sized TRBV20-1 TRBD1 TGCAGTGCTAGAGGGCCTGGGCAGGGGGCAGGTTCACCCCTCCACTTT CSARGPGQGAGSPLHF
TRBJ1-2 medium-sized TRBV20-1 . TGCAGTGCTAGGGCGGGATCGCTAAATGGCTACACCTTC CSARAGSLNGYTF
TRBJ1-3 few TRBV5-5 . TGTGCCAGCAGCTTGGCCCGATCTGGTGCCACCATATATTTT CASSLARSGATIYF
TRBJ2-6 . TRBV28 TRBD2 TGTGCCAGCAGGGTAGCGGGAGCGGGCTCTGGGGCCAACGTCCTGACTTTC CASRVAGAGSGANVLTF
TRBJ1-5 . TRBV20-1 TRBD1 TGCAGTGCAAACCGGGACAGGACAGGTCAGCCCCAGCATTTT CSANRDRTGQPQHF
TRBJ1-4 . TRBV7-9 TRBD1 TGTGCCAGCAGCGCCCTGACAGGGGCTAATGAAAAACTGTTTTTT CASSALTGANEKLFF
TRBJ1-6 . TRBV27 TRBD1 TGTGCCAGCAGTTACGGGACAGGGAATTCACCCCTCCACTTT CASSYGTGNSPLHF
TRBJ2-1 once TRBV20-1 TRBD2 TGCAGTGCGGGGAGCGGGAGGGCCTTAAATGAGCAGTTCTTC CSAGSGRALNEQFF
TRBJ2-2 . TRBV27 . TGTGCCAGCAGTGTAACAGGTTTCGTCACCGGGGAGCTGTTTTTT CASSVTGFVTGELFF
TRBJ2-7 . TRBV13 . TGTGCCAGCAGCTTAATGGTAGGGGGCTACGAGCAGTACTTC CASSLMVGGYEQYF
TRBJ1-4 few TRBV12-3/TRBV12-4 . TGTGCCAGCCGGCGGGGAACTAATGAAAAACTGTTTTTT CASRRGTNEKLFF
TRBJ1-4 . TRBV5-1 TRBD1 TGCGCCAGCAGCCCACAGGGGAGGACTGAAAAACTGTTTTTT CASSPQGRTEKLFF
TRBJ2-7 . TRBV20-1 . TGCAGTGCACCCCGACGGGACCGGAGCTCCTACGAGCAGTACTTC CSAPRRDRSSYEQYF
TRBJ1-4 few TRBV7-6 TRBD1 TGTGCCAGCAGCATCGCAGGGGGAGAAAAACTGTTTTTT CASSIAGGEKLFF
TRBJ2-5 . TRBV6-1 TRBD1 TGTGCCAGCAGTGAAAGGGCAGGGGGCTCGGAGACCCAGTACTTC CASSERAGGSETQYF
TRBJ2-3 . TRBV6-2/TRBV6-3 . TGTGCCAGCAGTTACCTGTTGTCACATTCGGATACGCAGTATTTT CASSYLLSHSDTQYF
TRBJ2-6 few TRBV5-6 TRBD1 TGTGCCAGCAGCGTGCCGGGACAGGGACCTTCTGGGGCCAACGTCCTGACTTTC CASSVPGQGPSGANVLTF
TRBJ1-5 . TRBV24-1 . TGTGCCACAACAATAGGTCAGCCCCAGCATTTT CATTIGQPQHF
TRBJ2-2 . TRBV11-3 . TGTGCCAGCAGCTTACTCTCCCATACGGGCGGCGACACCGGGGAGCTGTTTTTT CASSLLSHTGGDTGELFF
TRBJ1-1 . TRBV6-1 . TGTGCCAGCAGTGTAGACAAGAACACTGAAGCTTTCTTT CASSVDKNTEAFF
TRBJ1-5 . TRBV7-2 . TGTGCCAGCAGCTTAGGGAAGGGCCGAGGCAATCAGCCCCAGCATTTT CASSLGKGRGNQPQHF
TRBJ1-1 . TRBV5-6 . TGTGCCAGCAGCGCAGGGGTCTTGGACACTGAAGCTTTCTTT CASSAGVLDTEAFF
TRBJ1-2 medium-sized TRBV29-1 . TGCAGCGCCAAGCTGGCGTCCCCTGACCTTTATGGCTACACCTTC CSAKLASPDLYGYTF
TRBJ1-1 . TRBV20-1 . TGCAGTGCTAGAGGACGAAGGTACACTGAAGCTTTCTTT CSARGRRYTEAFF
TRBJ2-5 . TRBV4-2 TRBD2 TGTGCCAGCAGCCAAGGTCTAGCGGCGGGGGAGACCCAGTACTTC CASSQGLAAGETQYF
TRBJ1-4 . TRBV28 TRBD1 TGTGCCAGCGGTCAGGGGGCAGGTAATGAAAAACTGTTTTTT CASGQGAGNEKLFF
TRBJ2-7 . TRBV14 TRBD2 TGTGCCAGCAGACCCGGGGGGGGAGTCTGGTACTTC CASRPGGGVWYF
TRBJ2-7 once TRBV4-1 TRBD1 TGCGCCAGCAGCCAAGGAAGGACAGGAGGCTACGAGCAGTACTTC CASSQGRTGGYEQYF
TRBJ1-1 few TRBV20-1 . TGCAGTGCGGGGGGTCATCATCCCCTAAGGGGCACTGAAGCTTTCTTT CSAGGHHPLRGTEAFF
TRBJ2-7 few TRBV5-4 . TGTGCCAGCAGCTTGGCAGGGACGGCCTCCTACGAGCAGTACTTC CASSLAGTASYEQYF
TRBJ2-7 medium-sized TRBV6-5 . TGTGCCAGCACCATAGGACCTTTTCCCTACGAGCAGTACTTC CASTIGPFPYEQYF
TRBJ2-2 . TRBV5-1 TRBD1 TGCGCCAGCAGCTTGGCGGGTCAGGGGGCCGGCGGGGAGCTGTTTTTT CASSLAGQGAGGELFF
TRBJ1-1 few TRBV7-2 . TGTGCCAGCAGCTTAGTAGGTGCTAGAGCTTTCTTT CASSLVGARAFF
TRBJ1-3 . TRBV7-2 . TGTGCCAGCAGCTCGAATCGACTTTTGAGCCCCGCTGGAAACACCATATATTTT CASSSNRLLSPAGNTIYF
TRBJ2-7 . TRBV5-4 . TGTGCCAGCAGCTTCCCCTACGAGCAGTACTTC CASSFPYEQYF
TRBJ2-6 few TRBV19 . TGTGCCAGTAGTCCGAGGGTAGCCGGGGCCAACGTCCTGACTTTC CASSPRVAGANVLTF
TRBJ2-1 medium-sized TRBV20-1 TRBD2 TGCAGTGCTAGTTGGCTAGCGGTATACAATGAGCAGTTCTTC CSASWLAVYNEQFF
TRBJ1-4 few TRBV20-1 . TGCAGTGCTAGAAAGGCAAAACTGTTTTTT CSARKAKLFF